This T cell receptor (beta chain) originates from a study of cytomegalovirus exposure and HLA in healthy donors. V shed 3 bases and J shed 7 bases, with 17 bases lying between them. There are 15 residues in the CDR3. CDR1 and CDR2 (germline): SGHRS, YFSETQ. Details on this clone: Its cognate antigen is unknown.

Use of 60 Vbeta and 13 Jbeta primers characterized the PCR. Using immunoSEQ multiplex PCR, the repertoire was profiled, and TCRdb retains in-frame clones only, with some absent. Here the sample spans over 100,000 clones, roughly 74% being singletons. Whole-study results and caveats: Approximately 160 TCR beta chains were listed as cytomegalovirus-associated. Testing in vitro showed a few CMV-associated chains specific for CMV antigens.

The TCR comes from a male donor in good health and CMV-seronegative. Sequenced sample: PBMCs. The V and J genes are TRBV5-1 and TRBJ2-1, with D tentatively TRBD2 (6 bases). CDR3 sequence: CASSSPGGSHNEQFF. DNA of the CDR3: TGCGCCAGCAGCTCTCCCGGGGGATCACATAATGAGCAGTTCTTC.